The clone carrying this T cell receptor beta chain occurred a few times. What it recognizes is unknown. With 2 bases removed from V and 5 bases from J, the gap between germline ends came to 7 bases. Germline V gene sequence: CDR1 KGHSH, CDR2 LQKENI. There are 13 residues in the CDR3. Two oligonucleotides, mixed equimolar, formed the beta constant-region primer covering TRBC1 and TRBC2. Nested alpha and beta constant-region primers with the SP2 primer drove four PCR rounds on ligated cDNA. TCRdb processed the UMI-ligation and nested PCR reads anew with MiXCR; each CDR3 protein has one entry. The sample lists 100,000 to 150,000 distinct CDR3 sequences; approximately 37% were seen once. The source of the sample is a study of naive and memory T cell subsets. The study, taken as a whole, reports: Over 95% of naive TCR sequences appeared only once, unlike memory subsets. Findings for naive and memory subsets could not be checked against ground truth.

The sequence derives from a human donor in good health. Material: central memory CD4+ T cells from blood. The gene calls are TRBV18 and TRBJ1-5; D remains unclear. CDR3 loop: CASSPGQDQPQHF. CDR3 bases: TGTGCCAGCTCACCAGGGCAGGATCAGCCCCAGCATTTT.